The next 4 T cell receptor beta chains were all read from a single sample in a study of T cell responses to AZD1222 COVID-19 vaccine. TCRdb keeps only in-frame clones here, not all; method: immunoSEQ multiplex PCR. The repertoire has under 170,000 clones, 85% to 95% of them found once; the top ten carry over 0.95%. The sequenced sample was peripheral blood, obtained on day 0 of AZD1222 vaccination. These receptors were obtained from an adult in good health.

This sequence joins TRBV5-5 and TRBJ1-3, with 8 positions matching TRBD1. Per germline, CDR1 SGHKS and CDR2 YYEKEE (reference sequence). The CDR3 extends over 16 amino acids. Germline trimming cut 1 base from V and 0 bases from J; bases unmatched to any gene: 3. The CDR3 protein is CASSLWTGTSGNTIYF. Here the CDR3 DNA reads TGTGCCAGCAGCTTGTGGACAGGGACCTCTGGAAACACCATATATTTT. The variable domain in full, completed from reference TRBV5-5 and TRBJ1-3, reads DAGVTQSPTHLIKTRGQQVTLRCSPISGHKSVSWYQQVLGQGPQFIFQYYEKEERGRGNFPDRFSARQFPNYSSELNVNALLLGDSALYLCASSLWTGTSGNTIYFGEGSWLTVV.

The CDR3 region has the DNA TGTGCCAGCAGCCAAGTTAGCGGGACAGGCCATCTTAACTATGGCTACACCTTC. Its translation: CASSQVSGTGHLNYGYTF. The rearrangement uses TRBV3-1 (or the pseudogene TRBV3-2) and TRBJ1-2; the match to TRBD1 covers 8 bases. The length of the CDR3 is 18 residues. The trim removed 1 base at V and 1 base at J, leaving 11 bases unmatched. Per germline, CDR1 LGHDT and CDR2 YNNKEL (reference sequence).

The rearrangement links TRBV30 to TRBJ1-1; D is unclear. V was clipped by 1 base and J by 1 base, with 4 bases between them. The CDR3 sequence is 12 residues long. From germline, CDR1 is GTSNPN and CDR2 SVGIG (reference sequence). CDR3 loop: CAWSERNTEAFF. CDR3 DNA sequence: TGTGCCTGGAGTGAGCGGAACACTGAAGCTTTCTTT.

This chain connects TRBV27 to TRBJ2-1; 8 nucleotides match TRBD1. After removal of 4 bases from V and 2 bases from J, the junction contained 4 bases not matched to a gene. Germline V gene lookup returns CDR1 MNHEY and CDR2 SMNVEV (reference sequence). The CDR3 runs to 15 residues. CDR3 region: CASSSGQAAYNEQFF. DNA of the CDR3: TGTGCCAGCAGTTCGGGACAGGCAGCCTACAATGAGCAGTTCTTC.